This T cell receptor beta chain is drawn from a study of naive and memory T cell subsets. The beta constant-region primer was an equimolar mix of two oligonucleotides covering TRBC1 and TRBC2. Four rounds of PCR amplified the ligated cDNA using nested alpha and beta constant-region primers plus SP2. A single record per CDR3 protein comes from TCRdb applying MiXCR to the UMI-ligation and nested PCR reads. The sample contains approximately 140,000 distinct CDR3 sequences, 22% of which appear only once. The study, taken as a whole, reports: A few larger clonotypes appeared in naive repertoires, especially CD8, possibly memory cells re-expressing CD45RA.

The CDR3 extends over 15 amino acids. V shed 4 bases, J shed 1 base, and the junction held 6 bases outside the gene matches. Germline V CDR1 and CDR2: DFQATT, SNEGSKA (reference sequence). About this clonotype: The target antigen is unknown.

This sequence originates from a human donor in good health. The chain employs TRBV20-1 and TRBJ2-7; 11 nucleotides match TRBD2. The sample consisted of naive CD4+ T cells from blood. The CDR3 DNA reads TGCAGTGCTAACCCCGGGACTAGCGGTTCCTACGAGCAGTACTTC. Translating it yields CSANPGTSGSYEQYF.